These 2 T cell receptor beta chains share one sample of origin, sequenced in a study of blood T cell repertoires in COVID-19. Assay: immunoSEQ multiplex PCR; the TCRdb copy retains only in-frame clones and omits some. The sample lists approximately 210,000 clones; around four fifths were seen once. The sequenced sample was peripheral blood. The receptors stem from a man aged 25 to 40 with active or convalescent COVID-19.

This clone was recorded a few times. The chain has TRBV6-1 and TRBJ1-2; maybe TRBD1 (6 bases). The CDR3 runs to 16 residues. V lost 0 bases and J lost 4, with 15 bases in between. Germline CDR1 MNHNS, CDR2 SASEGT. CDR3: CASSEAGGGLGYGYTF. DNA for the CDR3: TGTGCCAGCAGTGAAGCAGGGGGGGGCCTCGGCTATGGCTACACCTTC.

The chain joins TRBV5-1 to TRBJ1-2, with 7 bases matching TRBD1. V dropped 4 bases and J dropped 7; count of bases not matched to a gene: 4. CDR1 and CDR2 from the germline V gene are SGHRS and YFSETQ. The CDR3 length is 12 residues. The CDR3 nucleotides read TGCGCCAGCAGCCCGGAGGGGGCTGGCTACACCTTC. This sequence encodes CASSPEGAGYTF.